Given below is one T cell receptor (beta chain) in context. TCRdb reprocessed the 5' RACE reads with MiXCR, giving one entry per CDR3 protein. The sample has 200,000 to 300,000 distinct CDR3 sequences; 16% are singletons. The data belong to a study of T-cell memory formation after mild COVID-19. The CDR3 runs to 12 residues. The germline gives CDR1 LNHDA, CDR2 SQIVND (reference sequence). V was clipped by 1 base and J by 9 bases, with 7 bases between them. The chain has TRBV19 and TRBJ2-1; no firm D call. The specimen sequenced was PBMCs or a T cell subset sorted from them (not recorded which). This sequence was found in a man between 18 and 29 years old who had mild COVID-19 (a few samples of this study predate the infection). Cell type and time point are not known. CDR3 sequence reads: CASSIGGREQFF. CDR3 DNA: TGTGCCAGTAGTATAGGGGGTCGTGAGCAGTTCTTC.